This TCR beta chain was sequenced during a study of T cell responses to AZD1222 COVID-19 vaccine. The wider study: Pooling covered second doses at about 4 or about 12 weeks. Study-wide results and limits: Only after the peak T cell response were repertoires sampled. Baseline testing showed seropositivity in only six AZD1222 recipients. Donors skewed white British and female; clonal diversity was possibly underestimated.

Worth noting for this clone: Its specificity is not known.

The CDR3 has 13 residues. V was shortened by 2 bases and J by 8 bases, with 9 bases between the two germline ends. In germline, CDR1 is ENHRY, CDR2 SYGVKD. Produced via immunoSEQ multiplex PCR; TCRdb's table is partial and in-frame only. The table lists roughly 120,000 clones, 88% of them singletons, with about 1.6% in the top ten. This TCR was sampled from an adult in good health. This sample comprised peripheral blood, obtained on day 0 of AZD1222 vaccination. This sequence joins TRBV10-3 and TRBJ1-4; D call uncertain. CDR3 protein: CAISERGREKLFF. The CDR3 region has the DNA TGTGCCATCAGTGAGAGAGGACGCGAAAAACTGTTTTTT.